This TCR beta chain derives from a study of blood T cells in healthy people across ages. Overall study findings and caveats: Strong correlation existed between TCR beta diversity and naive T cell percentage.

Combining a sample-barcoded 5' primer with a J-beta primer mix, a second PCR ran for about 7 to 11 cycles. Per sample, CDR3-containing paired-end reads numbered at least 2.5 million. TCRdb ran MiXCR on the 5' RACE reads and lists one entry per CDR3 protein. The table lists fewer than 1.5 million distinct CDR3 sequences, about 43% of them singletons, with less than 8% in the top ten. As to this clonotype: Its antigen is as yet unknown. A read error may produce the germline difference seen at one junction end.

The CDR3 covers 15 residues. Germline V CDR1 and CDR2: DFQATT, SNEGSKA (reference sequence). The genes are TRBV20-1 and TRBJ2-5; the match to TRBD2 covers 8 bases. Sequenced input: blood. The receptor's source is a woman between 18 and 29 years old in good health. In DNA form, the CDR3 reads TGCAGTGCCCCGAGACTAGCGTGGTACCAAGAGACCCTGTACTTC. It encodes CSAPRLAWYQETLYF.